The rows below give T cell receptor beta chains drawn from one sample of a study of early T cells in non-severe SARS-CoV-2 infection. TCRdb used MiXCR to reprocess the 5' RACE reads, holding one entry per CDR3 protein. The sample shows 85,000 to 90,000 distinct CDR3 sequences, about 15% of them seen only once. The specimen was whole blood. The receptors derive from an adult who was a healthcare worker with PCR-confirmed SARS-CoV-2 infection or an uninfected control (not recorded which). CDR3s include the opening cysteine and the closing phenylalanine or tryptophan. The D gene is left open where the match is weak. Size is stated for part of the rows, as once, few or many counts, or as a class when the clone is expanded.

D gene: TRBD1; J gene: TRBJ1-6; V gene: TRBV27; clone size: few; CDR3 DNA: TGTGCCAGCAGTTCAAGCGGACAGGCTTCACCCCTCCACTTT; CDR3 protein: CASSSSGQASPLHF
D gene: NA; J gene: TRBJ1-4; V gene: TRBV12-3/TRBV12-4; clone size: NA; CDR3 DNA: TGTGCCAGCAGTTTATACGACAGTCCTAATGAAAAACTGTTTTTT; CDR3 protein: CASSLYDSPNEKLFF
D gene: TRBD1; J gene: TRBJ1-2; V gene: TRBV12-5; clone size: many; CDR3 DNA: TGTGCTAGTGGCGACCGGGACAGCTATGGCTACACCTTC; CDR3 protein: CASGDRDSYGYTF
D gene: NA; J gene: TRBJ2-5; V gene: TRBV19; clone size: NA; CDR3 DNA: TGTGCCAGTAGTCCCGGGGGCCAAGAGACCCATTACTTC; CDR3 protein: CASSPGGQETHYF
D gene: TRBD2; J gene: TRBJ2-5; V gene: TRBV6-1; clone size: few; CDR3 DNA: TGTGCCAGCAGTGTTTCTTCACTAGCGGGGGGGCGAGAGACCCAGTACTTC; CDR3 protein: CASSVSSLAGGRETQYF
D gene: NA; J gene: TRBJ1-5; V gene: TRBV3-1; clone size: few; CDR3 DNA: TGTGCCAGCAGCCAAGTGAGGGGACGGAATCAGCCCCAGCATTTT; CDR3 protein: CASSQVRGRNQPQHF
D gene: NA; J gene: TRBJ1-2; V gene: TRBV3-1; clone size: few; CDR3 DNA: TGTGCCAGCAGCCAAGGGGACCTTTATGGCTACACCTTC; CDR3 protein: CASSQGDLYGYTF
D gene: NA; J gene: TRBJ1-2; V gene: TRBV6-2/TRBV6-3; clone size: NA; CDR3 DNA: TGTGCCAGCAGTTATAGTAGCGTTCCCGGCTACACCTTC; CDR3 protein: CASSYSSVPGYTF
D gene: TRBD2; J gene: TRBJ2-3; V gene: TRBV7-9; clone size: few; CDR3 DNA: TGTGCCAGCAGCCGGCTGGGGGGGATCACAGATACGCAGTATTTT; CDR3 protein: CASSRLGGITDTQYF
D gene: NA; J gene: TRBJ2-1; V gene: TRBV12-3/TRBV12-4; clone size: NA; CDR3 DNA: TGTGCCAGCCGCTCCTACAATGAGCAGTTCTTC; CDR3 protein: CASRSYNEQFF
D gene: TRBD1; J gene: TRBJ2-4; V gene: TRBV3-1; clone size: few; CDR3 DNA: TGTGCCAGCAGCAATGGACAGGTTACCACCATTCAGTACTTC; CDR3 protein: CASSNGQVTTIQYF
D gene: TRBD2; J gene: TRBJ2-3; V gene: TRBV11-2; clone size: many; CDR3 DNA: TGTGCCAGCAGCTTAGGGGTTAGCGGGGGTACAGATACGCAGTATTTT; CDR3 protein: CASSLGVSGGTDTQYF
D gene: NA; J gene: TRBJ2-1; V gene: TRBV3-1; clone size: few; CDR3 DNA: TGTGCCAGCAGCCAAGAAGGGGTTGATGAGCAGTTCTTC; CDR3 protein: CASSQEGVDEQFF
D gene: NA; J gene: TRBJ1-2; V gene: TRBV5-4; clone size: few; CDR3 DNA: TGTGCCAGCAGCTTGGGTGGGGCTGAGTATGGCTACACCTTC; CDR3 protein: CASSLGGAEYGYTF
D gene: TRBD1; J gene: TRBJ1-1; V gene: TRBV12-3/TRBV12-4; clone size: many; CDR3 DNA: TGTGCCAGCAGTTATCCGGGACAGGGGGCCACTGAAGCTTTCTTT; CDR3 protein: CASSYPGQGATEAFF
D gene: NA; J gene: TRBJ2-3; V gene: TRBV29-1; clone size: few; CDR3 DNA: TGCAGCGTTGCCGGAGGTATGGCAGATACGCAGTATTTT; CDR3 protein: CSVAGGMADTQYF
D gene: NA; J gene: TRBJ1-2; V gene: TRBV4-1; clone size: few; CDR3 DNA: TGCGCCAGCAGCCAAGTGGGGCAGGGGCGCTCCTATGGCTACACCTTC; CDR3 protein: CASSQVGQGRSYGYTF
D gene: NA; J gene: TRBJ1-6; V gene: TRBV2; clone size: many; CDR3 DNA: TGTGCCAGCACGGAGGAAGTGGGTTCACCCCTCCACTTT; CDR3 protein: CASTEEVGSPLHF
D gene: TRBD1; J gene: TRBJ2-2; V gene: TRBV7-9; clone size: many; CDR3 DNA: TGTGCCAGCGGCCCCGAGACTGGACAGGGGGACACCGGGGAGCTGTTTTTT; CDR3 protein: CASGPETGQGDTGELFF
D gene: TRBD1; J gene: TRBJ1-3; V gene: TRBV25-1; clone size: NA; CDR3 DNA: TGTGCCAGCAGGCGACAGGGGGCTGAAAACACCATATATTTT; CDR3 protein: CASRRQGAENTIYF
D gene: NA; J gene: TRBJ2-2; V gene: TRBV6-2/TRBV6-3; clone size: NA; CDR3 DNA: TGTGCCAGCAGCGAGCTAGGACAGATCCTCAGCGGGGAGCTGTTTTTT; CDR3 protein: CASSELGQILSGELFF
D gene: TRBD2; J gene: TRBJ2-1; V gene: TRBV3-1; clone size: NA; CDR3 DNA: TGTGCCAGCAACCGCTCCTTCGTGGCGGGGGGGCGAAATGAGCAGTTCTTC; CDR3 protein: CASNRSFVAGGRNEQFF
D gene: NA; J gene: TRBJ1-1; V gene: TRBV7-2; clone size: many; CDR3 DNA: TGTGCCAGCAGCAACCTAGAGGCGGGGAATACTGAAGCTTTCTTT; CDR3 protein: CASSNLEAGNTEAFF
D gene: NA; J gene: TRBJ1-3; V gene: TRBV12-3/TRBV12-4; clone size: few; CDR3 DNA: TGTGCCAGCAGTTTCAGTGGTACAGGGAGGATCCTGTCTGGAAACACCATATATTTT; CDR3 protein: CASSFSGTGRILSGNTIYF
D gene: TRBD1; J gene: TRBJ1-6; V gene: TRBV7-9; clone size: NA; CDR3 DNA: TGTGCCAGCAGCTTACCGGGACAGAATTCACCCCTCCACTTT; CDR3 protein: CASSLPGQNSPLHF
D gene: TRBD2; J gene: TRBJ2-1; V gene: TRBV10-3; clone size: NA; CDR3 DNA: TGTGCCACAGAGCGGGGGGGCTCCTACAATGAGCAGTTCTTC; CDR3 protein: CATERGGSYNEQFF
D gene: NA; J gene: TRBJ1-2; V gene: TRBV12-3/TRBV12-4; clone size: NA; CDR3 DNA: TGTGCCAGCAGTTTTTCGGACATCGGAGCGGGCTACACCTTC; CDR3 protein: CASSFSDIGAGYTF
D gene: NA; J gene: TRBJ2-5; V gene: TRBV29-1; clone size: NA; CDR3 DNA: TGCAGCGTCGCCGGGACTTCTCTCCAAGAGACCCAGTACTTC; CDR3 protein: CSVAGTSLQETQYF
D gene: NA; J gene: TRBJ1-2; V gene: TRBV5-5; clone size: NA; CDR3 DNA: TGTGCCAGCAGCTTTTTTGGCGGCTACTATGGCTACACCTTC; CDR3 protein: CASSFFGGYYGYTF
D gene: TRBD1; J gene: TRBJ1-2; V gene: TRBV28; clone size: few; CDR3 DNA: TGTGCCAGCCACCCCAACAGGGGGCTTTATGGCTACACCTTC; CDR3 protein: CASHPNRGLYGYTF
D gene: NA; J gene: TRBJ1-3; V gene: TRBV1; clone size: many; CDR3 DNA: TGCACCAGCAGCCTAGAGCGGGTTCTAGCTGGAAACACCATATATTTT; CDR3 protein: CTSSLERVLAGNTIYF
D gene: NA; J gene: TRBJ2-1; V gene: TRBV30; clone size: few; CDR3 DNA: TGTGCCTGGAGGATCGGGAGCCTTTCGGGTGAGCAGTTCTTC; CDR3 protein: CAWRIGSLSGEQFF
D gene: NA; J gene: TRBJ1-1; V gene: TRBV7-9; clone size: NA; CDR3 DNA: TGTGCCAGCAGCCCTACCTTGGGGGGCCCCACTGAAGCTTTCTTT; CDR3 protein: CASSPTLGGPTEAFF
D gene: NA; J gene: TRBJ1-1; V gene: TRBV27; clone size: NA; CDR3 DNA: TGTGCCAGCAGTTTATATGGCACTCAAGGGACTGAAGCTTTCTTT; CDR3 protein: CASSLYGTQGTEAFF
D gene: TRBD1; J gene: TRBJ2-3; V gene: TRBV6-5; clone size: NA; CDR3 DNA: TGTGCCACCGGACAGGGGAGGACAGATACGCAGTATTTT; CDR3 protein: CATGQGRTDTQYF
D gene: NA; J gene: TRBJ1-4; V gene: TRBV7-2; clone size: once; CDR3 DNA: TGTGCCAGCAGCTTCGGGGGCCTAGTTGGTGAAAAACTGTTTTTT; CDR3 protein: CASSFGGLVGEKLFF
D gene: NA; J gene: TRBJ2-4; V gene: TRBV29-1; clone size: few; CDR3 DNA: TGCAGCGTAAAGTCATACGGGGACATTCAGTACTTC; CDR3 protein: CSVKSYGDIQYF
D gene: TRBD1; J gene: TRBJ1-2; V gene: TRBV3-1; clone size: NA; CDR3 DNA: TGTGCCAGCAGCCAAGGGTCGCAGGGGGGTGGCTACACCTTC; CDR3 protein: CASSQGSQGGGYTF
D gene: TRBD1; J gene: TRBJ1-4; V gene: TRBV6-4; clone size: few; CDR3 DNA: TGTGCCACCGCCCGGGACAGGGGTGAAAAACTGTTTTTT; CDR3 protein: CATARDRGEKLFF
D gene: NA; J gene: TRBJ2-3; V gene: TRBV7-8; clone size: NA; CDR3 DNA: TGTGCCAGCAGCGCGGACCGGTACACAGATACGCAGTATTTT; CDR3 protein: CASSADRYTDTQYF
D gene: NA; J gene: TRBJ1-1; V gene: TRBV2; clone size: few; CDR3 DNA: TGTGCCAGCAGTCAGACTGAAGCTTTCTTT; CDR3 protein: CASSQTEAFF
D gene: NA; J gene: TRBJ2-1; V gene: TRBV3-1; clone size: NA; CDR3 DNA: TGTGCCAGCAGCCAAGTGGGCGATGAGCAGTTCTTC; CDR3 protein: CASSQVGDEQFF
D gene: NA; J gene: TRBJ2-1; V gene: TRBV11-2; clone size: NA; CDR3 DNA: TGTGCCAGCAGCTTAGAAGGTTTCACTGGGGAGCAGTTCTTC; CDR3 protein: CASSLEGFTGEQFF
D gene: NA; J gene: TRBJ2-3; V gene: TRBV24-1; clone size: NA; CDR3 DNA: TGTGCCACCAGTGATTTGCCGGGATTCACAGATACGCAGTATTTT; CDR3 protein: CATSDLPGFTDTQYF
D gene: NA; J gene: TRBJ1-1; V gene: TRBV7-3; clone size: NA; CDR3 DNA: TGTGCCAGCTCCCCTGGGAGGGGAGGGACTGAAGCTTTCTTT; CDR3 protein: CASSPGRGGTEAFF
D gene: TRBD1; J gene: TRBJ1-1; V gene: TRBV12-3/TRBV12-4; clone size: many; CDR3 DNA: TGTGCCAGCAGCCCTCGACAGGGATCTGAAGCTTTCTTT; CDR3 protein: CASSPRQGSEAFF
D gene: NA; J gene: TRBJ2-1; V gene: TRBV12-3/TRBV12-4; clone size: NA; CDR3 DNA: TGTGCCAGCAGTTTAGTTATTCCCTATGAGCAGTTCTTC; CDR3 protein: CASSLVIPYEQFF
D gene: NA; J gene: TRBJ1-1; V gene: TRBV20-1; clone size: NA; CDR3 DNA: TGCAGTGCTGTGTTACAGGGTAGAGCTGAAGCTTTCTTT; CDR3 protein: CSAVLQGRAEAFF
D gene: NA; J gene: TRBJ2-5; V gene: TRBV3-1; clone size: NA; CDR3 DNA: TGTGCCAGCAGCCAAGTTGAGCGCCGTCGAGAGACCCAGTACTTC; CDR3 protein: CASSQVERRRETQYF
D gene: NA; J gene: TRBJ1-5; V gene: TRBV12-3/TRBV12-4; clone size: few; CDR3 DNA: TGTGCCAGCAGTTCCCGGGGCCCCTTGAGCAATCAGCCCCAGCATTTT; CDR3 protein: CASSSRGPLSNQPQHF